A single T cell receptor (beta chain) is shown here with its context. Vbeta (60) and Jbeta (13) primers were used in the PCR. The protocol was immunoSEQ multiplex PCR, while the TCRdb copy is restricted to in-frame clones and leaves out a portion. The table records approximately 150,000 clones, 77% of them present only once. This record comes from a study of cytomegalovirus exposure and HLA in healthy donors. Looking at the study overall: One earlier analysis, a look at 200 million or so T cells, found more than 100 million unique TCR beta sequences.

CDR3 length: 13 residues. The V and J ends lost 4 bases and 3 bases respectively, with 10 bases between them. Germline lookup yields CDR1 MDHEN and CDR2 SYDVKM. The sequence derives from a woman aged 25-40 years in good health and CMV-seropositive. The sequenced sample was PBMCs. The chain is built from TRBV28 and TRBJ2-7; TRBD2 is a possible D gene (5 bases). CDR3 loop: CASSWRPYYEQYF. The CDR3 DNA reads as TGTGCCAGCAGTTGGAGGCCGTACTACGAGCAGTACTTC.